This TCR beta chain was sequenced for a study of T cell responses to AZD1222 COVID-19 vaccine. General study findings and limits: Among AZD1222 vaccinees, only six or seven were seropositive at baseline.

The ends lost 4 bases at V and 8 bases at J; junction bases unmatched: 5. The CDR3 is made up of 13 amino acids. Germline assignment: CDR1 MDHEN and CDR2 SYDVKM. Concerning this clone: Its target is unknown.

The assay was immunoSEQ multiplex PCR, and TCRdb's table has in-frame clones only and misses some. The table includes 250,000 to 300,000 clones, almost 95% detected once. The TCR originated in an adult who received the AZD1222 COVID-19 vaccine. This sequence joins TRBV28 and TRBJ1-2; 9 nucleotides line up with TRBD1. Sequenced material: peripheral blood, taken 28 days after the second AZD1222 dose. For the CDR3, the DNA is TGTGCCAGCAGTTCACAGGGGGCCCTAGGCTACACCTTC. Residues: CASSSQGALGYTF.